This T cell receptor beta chain was sequenced for a study of T cells after yellow fever vaccination. Template switching with 5'RACE generated the TCR cDNA and added a universal primer site and UMIs. TCRdb redid the calling of the 5' RACE reads with MiXCR, one entry per CDR3 protein. The sample includes a few hundred thousand distinct CDR3 sequences, 6.8% of them seen just once. This clonotype was found a few times. Its antigen is undetermined. The CDR3 contains 17 residues. Germline V gene lookup returns CDR1 KGHSH and CDR2 LQKENI. With V trimmed by 1 base and J by 5 bases, 8 bases remained unmatched. Study conclusions and caveats: Weaker, the secondary response had a peak occurring faster, on day 5 versus 15.

The sequencing here drew on PBMCs, taken roughly seven weeks after the first yellow fever vaccination. This chain links TRBV18 with TRBJ1-1; 12 nucleotides align to TRBD1. The TCR sequence derives from a man younger than 35 who received the YFV17D yellow fever vaccine. In nucleotides, the CDR3 is TGTGCCAGCTCACCACGGGGACAGGGGGCGTCAGAAACTGAAGCTTTCTTT. Translating gives CASSPRGQGASETEAFF.